This TCR beta chain was sequenced during a study of T cells in localized non-small cell lung cancer. Here immunoSEQ multiplex PCR was the method, and the copy in TCRdb shows in-frame clones only, minus some. The sample lists 35,000 to 40,000 clones; roughly 82% were seen once. Germline assignment: CDR1 SGHVS and CDR2 FQNEAQ. The V end lost 4 bases, the J end lost 1 base, and 8 bases lay between the germline ends. The CDR3 is 14 residues long. To note about this clone: What it binds is unknown.

Study outcomes and limitations: Longer overall survival was seen with higher T cell density measured in blood. Clonality peaked in uninvolved adjacent lung rather than tumor.

The sample in question was peripheral blood, obtained before any cancer treatment. This receptor was obtained from a male donor older than 55 with stage III squamous cell lung carcinoma. The chain is built from TRBV7-8 and TRBJ1-3; D unclear. CDR3 protein: CASSYRRSGNTIYF. The DNA for the CDR3 is TGTGCCAGCAGCTATCGTAGGTCTGGAAACACCATATATTTT.